One and the same sample provided the 3 T cell receptor beta chains below, sequenced in a study of neurological immune-mediated disorders. The time point here: longitudinal time-point 2. Each CDR3 protein gets one entry after TCRdb re-called the 5' RACE reads with MiXCR. The repertoire holds 84,000 or so distinct CDR3 sequences, with approximately 13% as singletons. What was sequenced was PBMCs. All receptors derive from a female donor with HTLV-1-associated myelopathy (HAM/TSP).

The V and J genes are TRBV6-6 and TRBJ1-3; 10 bases align to TRBD1. The CDR3 sequence is 22 residues long. Germline trimming cut 0 bases from V and 0 bases from J; bases unmatched to any gene: 17. CDR1 is MNHNY and CDR2 is SVGAGI in the germline V gene (reference sequence). CDR3 protein: CASSYSGPGQGTTKLSGNTIYF. In nucleotides, the CDR3 is TGTGCCAGCAGTTACTCGGGACCGGGACAGGGGACTACAAAACTCTCTGGAAACACCATATATTTT.

This clonotype has at least ten counts. V is TRBV12-3 or TRBV12-4 and J is TRBJ2-3, with 8 positions matching TRBD1. This CDR3 is 12 amino acids long. Unmatched junction bases numbered 3, after V lost 11 bases and J lost 2 bases. CDR3 residues: CADRGTTDTQYF. CDR3 bases: TGTGCCGACAGGGGTACCACAGATACGCAGTATTTT.

This clonotype occurred many times. The chain recombines TRBV11-2 with TRBJ2-5; D is unclear. CDR3 length: 12 residues. With 1 base removed from V and 5 bases from J, the gap between germline ends came to 5 bases. CDR1 and CDR2 from the germline V gene are SGHAT and FQNNGV. CDR3 sequence (DNA): TGTGCCAGCAGCTTAGCGTCCGAGACCCAGTACTTC. It yields the protein CASSLASETQYF.